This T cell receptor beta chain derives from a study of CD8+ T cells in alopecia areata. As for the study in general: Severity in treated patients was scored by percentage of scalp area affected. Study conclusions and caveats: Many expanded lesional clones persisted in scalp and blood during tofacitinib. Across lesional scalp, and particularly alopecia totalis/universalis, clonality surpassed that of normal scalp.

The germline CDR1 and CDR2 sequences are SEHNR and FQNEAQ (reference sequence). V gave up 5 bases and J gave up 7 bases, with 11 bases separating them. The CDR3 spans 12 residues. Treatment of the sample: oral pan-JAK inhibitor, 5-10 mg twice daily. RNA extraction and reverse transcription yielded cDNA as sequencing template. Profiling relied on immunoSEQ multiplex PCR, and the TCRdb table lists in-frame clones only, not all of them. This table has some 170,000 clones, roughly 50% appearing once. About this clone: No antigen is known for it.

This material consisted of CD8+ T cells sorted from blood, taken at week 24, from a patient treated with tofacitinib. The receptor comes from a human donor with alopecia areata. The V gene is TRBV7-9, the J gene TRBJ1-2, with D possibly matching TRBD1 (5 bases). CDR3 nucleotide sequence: TGTGCCAGCAGCCGAGCGACAGTTGGCTACACCTTC. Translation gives CASSRATVGYTF.